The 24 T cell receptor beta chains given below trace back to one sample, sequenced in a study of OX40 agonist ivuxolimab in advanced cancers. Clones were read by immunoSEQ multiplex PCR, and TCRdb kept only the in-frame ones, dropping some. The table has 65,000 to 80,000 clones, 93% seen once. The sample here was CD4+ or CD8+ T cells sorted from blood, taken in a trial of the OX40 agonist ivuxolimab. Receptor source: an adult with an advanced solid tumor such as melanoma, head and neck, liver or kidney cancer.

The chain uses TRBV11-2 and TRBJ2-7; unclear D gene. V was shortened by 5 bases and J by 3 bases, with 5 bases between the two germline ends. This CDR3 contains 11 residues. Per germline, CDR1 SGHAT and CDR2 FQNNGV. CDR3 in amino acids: CASSASYEQYF. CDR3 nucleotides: TGTGCCAGCAGCGCAAGCTACGAGCAGTACTTC.

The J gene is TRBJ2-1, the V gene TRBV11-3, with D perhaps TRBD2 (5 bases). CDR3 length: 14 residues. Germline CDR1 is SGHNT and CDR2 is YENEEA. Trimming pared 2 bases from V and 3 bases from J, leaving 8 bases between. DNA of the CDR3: TGTGCCAGCAGCTTACGAGGGAACTACAATGAGCAGTTCTTC. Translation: CASSLRGNYNEQFF.

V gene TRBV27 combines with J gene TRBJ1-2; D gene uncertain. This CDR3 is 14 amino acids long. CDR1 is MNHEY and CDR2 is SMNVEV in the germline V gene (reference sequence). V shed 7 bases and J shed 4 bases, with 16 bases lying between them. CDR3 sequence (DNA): TGTGCCAGCAATCTCTCACCGGAAATCTATGGCTACACCTTC. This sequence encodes CASNLSPEIYGYTF.

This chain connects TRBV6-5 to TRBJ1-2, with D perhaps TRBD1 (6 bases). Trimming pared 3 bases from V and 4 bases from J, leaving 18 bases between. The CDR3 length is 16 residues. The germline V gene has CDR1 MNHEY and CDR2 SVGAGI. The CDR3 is CASSYYRGGGVYGYTF. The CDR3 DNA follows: TGTGCCAGCAGTTATTATAGGGGGGGAGGAGTCTATGGCTACACCTTC.

The CDR3 reads CAWSDGTSGSGIEQFF. The CDR3 coding sequence is TGTGCCTGGAGTGACGGGACTAGCGGGAGCGGTATTGAGCAGTTCTTC. The chain has TRBV30 and TRBJ2-1; TRBD2 aligns across 14 bases. The CDR3 is made up of 16 amino acids. The junction had 8 bases not matched to a gene; V was cut back by 1 base and J by 9 bases. Germline CDR1 reads GTSNPN; CDR2 reads SVGIG (reference sequence).

The CDR3 DNA follows: TGCGCCAGCAGCTTCTTCGCAGGGGGCGGCTACGAGCAGTACTTC. It encodes CASSFFAGGGYEQYF. V is TRBV5-1 and J is TRBJ2-7; 8 bases are shared with TRBD1. V lost 2 bases to trimming and J lost 3 bases; unmatched junction nucleotides: 7. CDR1 and CDR2 (germline): SGHRS, YFSETQ. The CDR3 spans 15 residues.

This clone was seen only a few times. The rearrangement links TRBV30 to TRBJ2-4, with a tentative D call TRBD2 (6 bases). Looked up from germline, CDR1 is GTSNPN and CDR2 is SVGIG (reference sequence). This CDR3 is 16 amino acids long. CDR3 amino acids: CGGQGLSLGGKNIQYF. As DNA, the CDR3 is TGTGGAGGCCAGGGATTATCTCTGGGGGGAAAAAACATTCAGTACTTC. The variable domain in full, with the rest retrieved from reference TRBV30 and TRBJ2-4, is SQTIHQWPATLVQPVGSPLSLECTVEGTSNPNLYWYRQAAGRGLQLLFYSVGIGQISSEVPQNLSASRPQDRQFILSSKKLLLSDSGFYLCGGQGLSLGGKNIQYFGAGTRLSVL.

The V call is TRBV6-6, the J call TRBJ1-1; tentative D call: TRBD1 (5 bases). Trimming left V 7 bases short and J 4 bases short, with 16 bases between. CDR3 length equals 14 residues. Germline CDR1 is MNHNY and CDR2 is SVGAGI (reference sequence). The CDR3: CASTRGPGGTEAFF. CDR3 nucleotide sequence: TGTGCCAGCACCCGGGGACCCGGGGGCACTGAAGCTTTCTTT.

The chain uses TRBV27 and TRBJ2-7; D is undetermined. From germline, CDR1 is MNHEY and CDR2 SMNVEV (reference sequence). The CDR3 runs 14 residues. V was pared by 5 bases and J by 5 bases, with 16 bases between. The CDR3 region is CASSLIGSIHEQYF. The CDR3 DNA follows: TGTGCCAGCAGTCTCATTGGCTCGATACACGAGCAGTACTTC.

As DNA, the CDR3 is TGTGCCAGCAACGACAGGGACCCCGAAGCTTTCTTT. Its translation is CASNDRDPEAFF. This chain joins TRBV6-1 and TRBJ1-1, with TRBD1 identical over 7 bases. This CDR3 is built from 12 residues. Trimming removed 7 bases from V and 8 bases from J; junction bases left unmatched: 7. Per germline, CDR1 MNHNS and CDR2 SASEGT.

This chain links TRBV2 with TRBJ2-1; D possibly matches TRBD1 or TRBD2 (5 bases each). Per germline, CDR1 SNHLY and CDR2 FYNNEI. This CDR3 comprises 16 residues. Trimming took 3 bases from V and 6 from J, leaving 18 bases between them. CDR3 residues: CASSEGPHREVNEQFF. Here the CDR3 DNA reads TGTGCCAGCAGTGAGGGACCGCACCGAGAGGTCAATGAGCAGTTCTTC.

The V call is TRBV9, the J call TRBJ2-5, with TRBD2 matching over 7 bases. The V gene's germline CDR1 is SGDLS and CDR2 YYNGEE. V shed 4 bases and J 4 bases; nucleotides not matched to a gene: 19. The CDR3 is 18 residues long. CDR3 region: CASSPRSNFGGGAETQYF. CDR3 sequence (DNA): TGTGCCAGCAGCCCACGTTCGAACTTCGGGGGAGGGGCAGAGACCCAGTACTTC.

Here the CDR3 reads CASSYGEPLTYEQYF. The CDR3 DNA sequence: TGTGCCAGCAGTTACGGGGAGCCCTTAACCTACGAGCAGTACTTC. The V call is TRBV6-5, the J call TRBJ2-7, with D possibly being TRBD2 (5 bases). Trimming cost V 2 bases and J 2 bases, with 13 bases left between them. Germline V gives CDR1 MNHEY, CDR2 SVGAGI. The CDR3 extends over 15 amino acids.

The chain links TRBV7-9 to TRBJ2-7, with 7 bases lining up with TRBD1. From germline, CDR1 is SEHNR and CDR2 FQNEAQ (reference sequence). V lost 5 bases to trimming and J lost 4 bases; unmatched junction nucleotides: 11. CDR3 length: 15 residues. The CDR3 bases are TGTGCCAGCAGCACCTCTAACAGGGGCGAGTACGAGCAGTACTTC. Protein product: CASSTSNRGEYEQYF.

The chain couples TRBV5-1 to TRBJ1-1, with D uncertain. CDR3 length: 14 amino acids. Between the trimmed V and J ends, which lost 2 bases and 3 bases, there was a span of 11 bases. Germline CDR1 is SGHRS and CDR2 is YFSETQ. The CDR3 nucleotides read TGCGCCAGCAGCTTAGTGACGATGGACACTGAAGCTTTCTTT. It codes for CASSLVTMDTEAFF.

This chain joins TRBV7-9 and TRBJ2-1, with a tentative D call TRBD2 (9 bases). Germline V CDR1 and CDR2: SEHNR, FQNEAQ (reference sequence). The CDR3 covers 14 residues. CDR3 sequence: CGSGGAAGGREQFF. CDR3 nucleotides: TGTGGATCAGGGGGCGCGGCGGGAGGGCGCGAGCAGTTCTTC.

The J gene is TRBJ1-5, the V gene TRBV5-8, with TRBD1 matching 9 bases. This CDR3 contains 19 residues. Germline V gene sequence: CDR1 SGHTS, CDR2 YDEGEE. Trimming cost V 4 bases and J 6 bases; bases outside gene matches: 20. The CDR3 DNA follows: TGTGCCAGCAGCCTTCCCCATACTACAGGGGGCTTGTTGGTTCAGCCCCAGCATTTT. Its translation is CASSLPHTTGGLLVQPQHF.

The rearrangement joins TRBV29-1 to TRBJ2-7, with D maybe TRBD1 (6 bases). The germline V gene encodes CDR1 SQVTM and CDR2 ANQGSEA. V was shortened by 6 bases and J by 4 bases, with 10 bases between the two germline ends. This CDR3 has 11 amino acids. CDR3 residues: CSVLQGYEQYF. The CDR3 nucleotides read TGCAGCGTACTACAGGGTTACGAGCAGTACTTC.

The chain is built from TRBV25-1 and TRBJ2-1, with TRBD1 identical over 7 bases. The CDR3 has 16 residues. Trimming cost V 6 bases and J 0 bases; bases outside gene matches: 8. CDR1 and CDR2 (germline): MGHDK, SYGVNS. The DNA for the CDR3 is TGTGCCAGCAGAGACACGGGACAGAGCTCCTACAATGAGCAGTTCTTC. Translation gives CASRDTGQSSYNEQFF.

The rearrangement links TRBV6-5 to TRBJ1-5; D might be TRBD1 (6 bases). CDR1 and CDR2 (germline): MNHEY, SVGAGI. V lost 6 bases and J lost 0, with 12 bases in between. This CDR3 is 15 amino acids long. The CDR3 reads CASRITGNSNQPQHF. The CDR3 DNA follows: TGTGCCAGCAGAATCACAGGGAATAGCAATCAGCCCCAGCATTTT.

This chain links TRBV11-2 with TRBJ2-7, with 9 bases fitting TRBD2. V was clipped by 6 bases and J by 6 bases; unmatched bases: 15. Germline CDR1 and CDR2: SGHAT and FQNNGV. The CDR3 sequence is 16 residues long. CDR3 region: CASRRADAGGGGEQYF. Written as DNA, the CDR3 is TGTGCCAGCAGAAGGGCAGACGCTGGCGGGGGGGGCGAGCAGTACTTC.

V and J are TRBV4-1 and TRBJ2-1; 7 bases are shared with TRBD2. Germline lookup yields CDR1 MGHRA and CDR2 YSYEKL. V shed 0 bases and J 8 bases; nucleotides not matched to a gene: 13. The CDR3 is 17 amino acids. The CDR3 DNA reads TGCGCCAGCAGCCAAGATCAATTGGGCGGGAGCGGTGATGAGCAGTTCTTC. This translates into CASSQDQLGGSGDEQFF.

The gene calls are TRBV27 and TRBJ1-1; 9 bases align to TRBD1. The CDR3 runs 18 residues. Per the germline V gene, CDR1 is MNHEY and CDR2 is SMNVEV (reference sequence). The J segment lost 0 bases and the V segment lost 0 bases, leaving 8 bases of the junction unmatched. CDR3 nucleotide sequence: TGTGCCAGCAGTTTATCGGGACAGGGAAGAGTCATGAACACTGAAGCTTTCTTT. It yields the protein CASSLSGQGRVMNTEAFF.

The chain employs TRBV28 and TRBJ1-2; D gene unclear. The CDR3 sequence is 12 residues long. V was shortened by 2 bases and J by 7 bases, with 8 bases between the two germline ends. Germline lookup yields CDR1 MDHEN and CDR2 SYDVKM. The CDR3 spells CASSLTSGGYTF. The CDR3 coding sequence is TGTGCCAGCAGTTTAACTTCGGGTGGCTACACCTTC.